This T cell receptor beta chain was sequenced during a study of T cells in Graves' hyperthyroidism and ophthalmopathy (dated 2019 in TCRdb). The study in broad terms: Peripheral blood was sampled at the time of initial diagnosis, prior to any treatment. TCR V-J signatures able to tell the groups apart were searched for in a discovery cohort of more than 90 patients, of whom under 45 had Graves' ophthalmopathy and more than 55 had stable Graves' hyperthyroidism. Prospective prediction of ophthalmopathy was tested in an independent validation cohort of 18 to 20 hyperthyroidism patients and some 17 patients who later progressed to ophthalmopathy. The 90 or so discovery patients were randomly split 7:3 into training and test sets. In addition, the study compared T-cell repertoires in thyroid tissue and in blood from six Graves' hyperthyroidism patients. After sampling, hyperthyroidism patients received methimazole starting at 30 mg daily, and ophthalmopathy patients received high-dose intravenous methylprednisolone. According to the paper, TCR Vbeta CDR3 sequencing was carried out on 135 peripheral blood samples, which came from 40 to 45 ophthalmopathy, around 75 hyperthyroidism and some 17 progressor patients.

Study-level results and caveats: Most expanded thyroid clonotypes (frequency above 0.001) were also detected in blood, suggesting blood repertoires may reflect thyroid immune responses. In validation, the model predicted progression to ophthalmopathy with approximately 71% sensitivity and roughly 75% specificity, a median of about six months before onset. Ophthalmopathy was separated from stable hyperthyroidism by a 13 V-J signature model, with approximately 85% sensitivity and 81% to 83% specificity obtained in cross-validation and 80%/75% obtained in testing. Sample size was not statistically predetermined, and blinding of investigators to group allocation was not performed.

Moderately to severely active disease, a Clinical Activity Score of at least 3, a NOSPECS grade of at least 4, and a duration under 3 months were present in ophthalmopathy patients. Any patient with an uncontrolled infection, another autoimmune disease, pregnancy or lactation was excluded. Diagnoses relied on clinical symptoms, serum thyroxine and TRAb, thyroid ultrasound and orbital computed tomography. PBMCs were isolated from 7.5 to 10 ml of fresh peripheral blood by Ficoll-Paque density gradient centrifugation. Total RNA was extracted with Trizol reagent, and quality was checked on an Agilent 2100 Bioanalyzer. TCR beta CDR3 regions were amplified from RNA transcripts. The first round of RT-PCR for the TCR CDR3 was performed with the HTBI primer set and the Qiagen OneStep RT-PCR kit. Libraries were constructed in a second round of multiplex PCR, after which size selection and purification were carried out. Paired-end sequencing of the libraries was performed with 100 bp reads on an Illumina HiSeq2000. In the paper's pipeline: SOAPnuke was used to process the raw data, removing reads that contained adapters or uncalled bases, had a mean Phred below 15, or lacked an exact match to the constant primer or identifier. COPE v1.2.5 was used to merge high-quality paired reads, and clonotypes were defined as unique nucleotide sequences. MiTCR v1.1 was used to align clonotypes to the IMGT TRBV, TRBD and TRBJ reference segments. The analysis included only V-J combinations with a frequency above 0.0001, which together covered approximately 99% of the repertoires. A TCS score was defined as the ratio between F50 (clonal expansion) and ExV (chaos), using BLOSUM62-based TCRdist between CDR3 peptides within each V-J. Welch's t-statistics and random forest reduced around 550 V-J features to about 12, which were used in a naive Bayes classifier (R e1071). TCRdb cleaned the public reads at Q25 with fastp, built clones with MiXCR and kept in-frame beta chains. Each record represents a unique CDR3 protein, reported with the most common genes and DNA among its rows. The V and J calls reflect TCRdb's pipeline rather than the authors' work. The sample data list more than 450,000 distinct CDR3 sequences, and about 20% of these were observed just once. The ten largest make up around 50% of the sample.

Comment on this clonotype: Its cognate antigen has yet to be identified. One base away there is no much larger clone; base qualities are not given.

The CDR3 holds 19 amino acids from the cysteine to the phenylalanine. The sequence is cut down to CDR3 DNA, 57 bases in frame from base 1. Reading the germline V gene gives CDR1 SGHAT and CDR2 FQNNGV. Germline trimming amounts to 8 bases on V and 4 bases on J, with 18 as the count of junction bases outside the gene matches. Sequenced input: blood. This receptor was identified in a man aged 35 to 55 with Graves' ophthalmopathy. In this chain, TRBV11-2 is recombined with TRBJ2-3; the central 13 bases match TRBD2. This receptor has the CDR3 CASGYPPTGTSGTPDTQYF. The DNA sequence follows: TGTGCCAGCGGATACCCCCCTACCGGGACTAGCGGGACTCCAGATACGCAGTATTTT.